Listed below are T cell receptor beta chains from one sample, sequenced in a study of regulatory T cells in long-lasting Graves disease. MiXCR, run by TCRdb on the multiplex PCR reads, gives a single entry per CDR3 protein. The data show hundreds of thousands of distinct CDR3 sequences, about a sixth seen once. The same sample was also studied in work on T cells in Graves' hyperthyroidism and ophthalmopathy.

Sequencing used peripheral blood mononuclear cells (PBMCs), obtained at new diagnosis, from a patient treated with antithyroid drugs. These receptor sequences come from a woman aged 25 to 45 with Graves disease. Both conserved end residues are part of each CDR3. Fields, in order: clone size, D gene, J gene, V gene, CDR3 protein, CDR3 DNA. A D gene is named only where the DNA matches it firmly. Not all rows give a size; the values are once, few, many and, for expanded clones, a class.

many	TRBD1	TRBJ1-5	TRBV2	CASRTGGESNQPQHF	TGTGCCAGCAGGACAGGGGGGGAGAGCAATCAGCCCCAGCATTTT
few	NA	TRBJ2-2	TRBV27	CASSSTSRAGELFF	TGTGCCAGCAGTTCAACTAGTCGCGCCGGGGAGCTGTTTTTT
many	NA	TRBJ2-7	TRBV5-1	CASSLVTGARREQYF	TGCGCCAGCAGCTTGGTTACGGGAGCCAGGCGCGAGCAGTACTTC
many	NA	TRBJ2-1	TRBV28	CASSPTSGLTSYNEQFF	TGTGCCAGCAGTCCGACGAGCGGCCTGACCTCTTACAATGAGCAGTTCTTC
many	TRBD2	TRBJ2-1	TRBV3-1	CASSQVGLAGGWNNEQFF	TGTGCCAGCAGCCAAGTGGGACTAGCGGGAGGGTGGAACAATGAGCAGTTCTTC
many	NA	TRBJ2-4	TRBV27	CASSFGGLSIQYF	TGTGCCAGCAGTTTTGGGGGTTTAAGCATTCAGTACTTC
many	NA	TRBJ2-7	TRBV25-1	CASSARTKSPYEQYF	TGTGCCAGCAGTGCCCGAACAAAGTCCCCCTACGAGCAGTACTTC
NA	NA	TRBJ1-5	TRBV19	CASSMLVNQPQHF	TGTGCCAGTAGTATGCTAGTTAATCAGCCCCAGCATTTT
few	NA	TRBJ2-1	TRBV7-9	CASSSTQDSYNEQFF	TGTGCCAGCAGCTCAACTCAGGACTCCTACAATGAGCAGTTCTTC
many	TRBD1	TRBJ1-1	TRBV6-1	CASRSGGIYNTEAFF	TGTGCCAGCCGATCAGGGGGGATATACAACACTGAAGCTTTCTTT
many	NA	TRBJ2-2	TRBV30	CAWSVTGVDGELFF	TGTGCCTGGAGTGTAACGGGGGTGGACGGGGAGCTGTTTTTT
many	TRBD2	TRBJ2-1	TRBV7-8	CASSPRTSGRRVYNEQFF	TGTGCCAGCAGCCCCCGGACTAGCGGGAGGCGCGTTTACAATGAGCAGTTCTTC
many	TRBD2	TRBJ2-1	TRBV7-8	CASSTRLAGYNEQFF	TGTGCCAGCAGCACCCGACTAGCGGGGTACAATGAGCAGTTCTTC